These 32 T cell receptor beta chains came from one sample sequenced in a study of T cell changes during pregnancy in multiple sclerosis. Sequenced by immunoSEQ multiplex PCR; TCRdb stores in-frame clones only, minus some. The top ten clones hold under 5.5% of a sample with around 52,000 clones, around nine tenths of them seen once. Input material: peripheral blood from another person, used as feeder cells. The source is a human donor whose cells served as feeder cells for cultures in a pregnancy study.

This clone appeared once. The CDR3 region has the DNA TGTGCCAGCAGCTTACCCGGAAGGACAGGGGGCTTAGGGGCCAACGTCCTGACTTTC. Its protein product is CASSLPGRTGGLGANVLTF. The V and J genes are TRBV7-2 and TRBJ2-6; 11 positions agree with TRBD1. V was pared by 2 bases and J by 4 bases, with 10 bases of the junction left unmatched. This CDR3 region has 19 residues. Germline CDR1 is SGHTA and CDR2 is FQGNSA.

The chain links TRBV29-1 to TRBJ2-7, with 8 nucleotides matching TRBD1. Germline CDR1 is SQVTM and CDR2 is ANQGSEA. The CDR3 is 14 amino acids. V was clipped by 6 bases and J by 3 bases; unmatched bases: 10. The CDR3 reads CSVSWTGLLYEQYF. The CDR3 region has the DNA TGCAGCGTGAGTTGGACAGGGCTTCTCTACGAGCAGTACTTC.

The chain combines TRBV29-1 with TRBJ2-5; the match to TRBD2 covers 12 bases. Germline values: CDR1 SQVTM, CDR2 ANQGSEA. This CDR3 has 16 residues. V was pared by 7 bases and J by 5 bases, with 14 bases of the junction left unmatched. CDR3 protein: CSAARLAGAPTETQYF. CDR3 bases: TGCAGCGCTGCCCGACTAGCGGGAGCCCCAACGGAGACCCAGTACTTC.

This chain links TRBV11-3 with TRBJ2-2; D not certain. Germline lookup yields CDR1 SGHNT and CDR2 YENEEA. V dropped 5 bases and J dropped 5 bases, with 9 bases sitting between them. This CDR3 is 13 amino acids long. The CDR3 is CASSPTRTGELFF. The CDR3 DNA is TGTGCCAGCAGCCCCACTCGGACCGGGGAGCTGTTTTTT.

The chain links TRBV6-1 to TRBJ1-5; possibly TRBD1 for D (6 bases). In germline, CDR1 is MNHNS, CDR2 SASEGT. Trimming left V 4 bases short and J 5 bases short, with 24 bases between. The CDR3 is 18 amino acids. Written as DNA, the CDR3 is TGTGCCAGCAGTGGCATTGGTGTTTGGGGGCAGGTTGATCAGCCCCAGCATTTT. The encoded protein is CASSGIGVWGQVDQPQHF.

The table lists this clone with a count of one. The chain links TRBV27 to TRBJ2-3; tentatively, D is TRBD2 (5 bases). V lost 2 bases and J 5 bases, leaving 11 bases between the germline ends. The germline gives CDR1 MNHEY, CDR2 SMNVEV (reference sequence). CDR3 length: 14 amino acids. CDR3 amino acids: CASSLRRGGDTQYF. The CDR3, as DNA: TGTGCCAGCAGTTTACGGAGAGGAGGAGATACGCAGTATTTT.

The chain employs TRBV6-1 and TRBJ1-2; the D is unclear. The CDR3 is 13 amino acids. The germline gives CDR1 MNHNS, CDR2 SASEGT. V was clipped by 7 bases and J by 8 bases, with 17 bases between them. CDR3 protein: CASNDPLSEGYTF. CDR3 in DNA: TGTGCCAGCAACGACCCTCTATCTGAAGGCTACACCTTC.

V is TRBV4-1 and J is TRBJ2-2, with 14 bases fitting TRBD2. Per the germline V gene, CDR1 is MGHRA and CDR2 is YSYEKL. The CDR3 loop spans 20 amino acids. The trim removed 4 bases at V and 5 bases at J, leaving 15 bases unmatched. CDR3 sequence: CASSPRAPGTSGGRTGELFF. The DNA of the CDR3 is TGCGCCAGCAGCCCCCGGGCCCCTGGGACTAGCGGGGGTCGGACCGGGGAGCTGTTTTTT.

The chain carries TRBV4-1 and TRBJ2-2; the match to TRBD1 covers 8 bases. J was trimmed by 6 bases and V by 6 bases; bases with no gene match: 12. The germline CDR1 and CDR2 sequences are MGHRA and YSYEKL. There are 16 residues in the CDR3. The CDR3 spells CASRKGGQGIAGELFF. Written as DNA, the CDR3 is TGCGCCAGCAGGAAAGGAGGACAGGGTATAGCCGGGGAGCTGTTTTTT.

The gene calls are TRBV5-4 and TRBJ1-2; possible D gene TRBD1, 5 bases. Trimming took 0 bases from V and 11 from J, leaving 14 bases between them. The germline V gene encodes CDR1 SGHNT and CDR2 YYREEE (reference sequence). The CDR3 has 13 residues. CDR3 sequence (DNA): TGTGCCAGCAGCTTGGACAGAAACGAGGGGTACACCTTC. Its protein product is CASSLDRNEGYTF.

As for this clone: The germline gene is not matched at one end of the junction; a read error may be the cause. The genes are TRBV7-7 and TRBJ1-4; the D gene is possibly TRBD1 (5 bases). From germline, CDR1 is SSHAT and CDR2 FNYEAQ (reference sequence). The CDR3 runs to 19 residues. The DNA of the CDR3 is TGTGCTAGCAGCCCCCTACAGGTGACCCTTTCCCAGGCTAATGAAAAACTGTTTTTT. It specifies CASSPLQVTLSQANEKLFF.

This clone was picked up a small number of times. The gene calls are TRBV4-1 and TRBJ1-2; TRBD1 might be the D (6 bases). This CDR3 has 12 residues. Germline loops: CDR1 MGHRA, CDR2 YSYEKL. V shed 11 bases and J shed 4 bases, with 14 bases lying between them. Here the CDR3 DNA reads TGCGCCGTACAGGGAACCACCTATGGCTACACCTTC. This codes for CAVQGTTYGYTF.

The chain recombines TRBV15 with TRBJ2-7; no reliable D call. The length of the CDR3 is 11 residues. Germline V gene data show CDR1 as LNHNV and CDR2 as YYDKDF (reference sequence). Trimming cost V 9 bases and J 3 bases, with 9 bases left between them. The chain's CDR3 is CATGVGYEQYF. CDR3 DNA sequence: TGTGCCACTGGGGTGGGCTACGAGCAGTACTTC.

The chain recombines TRBV15 with TRBJ2-7, with D uncertain. This CDR3 spans 15 amino acids. Germline V gene lookup returns CDR1 LNHNV and CDR2 YYDKDF (reference sequence). The V and J ends lost 0 bases and 4 bases respectively, with 13 bases between them. This chain's CDR3 is CATSRETLGPYEQYF. CDR3 DNA: TGTGCCACCAGCAGAGAGACACTTGGCCCTTACGAGCAGTACTTC.

The chain links TRBV2 to TRBJ2-7; D gene unclear. Germline CDR1 reads SNHLY; CDR2 reads FYNNEI. The CDR3 contains 13 residues. V was cut by 10 bases and J by 1 base, with 14 bases left in between. The CDR3 loop reads CATLRASSYEQYF. The CDR3 nucleotides are TGTGCCACCCTAAGGGCTAGTTCCTACGAGCAGTACTTC. The full variable domain, completed using reference TRBV2 and TRBJ2-7, is EPEVTQTPSHQVTQMGQEVILRCVPISNHLYFYWYRQILGQKVEFLVSFYNNEISEKSEIFDDQFSVERPDGSNFTLKIRSTKLEDSAMYFCATLRASSYEQYFGPGTRLTVT.

This chain connects TRBV27 to TRBJ2-3; TRBD2 agrees at 11 bases. V lost 1 base, J lost 4 bases, and 16 bases stayed unmatched. The CDR3 totals 20 residues. Germline values: CDR1 MNHEY, CDR2 SMNVEV (reference sequence). In DNA, the CDR3 is TGTGCCAGCAGTTTATTTGGGCTAGCGGGAGGATCCCAGATCTCAGATACGCAGTATTTT. The encoded protein is CASSLFGLAGGSQISDTQYF.

DNA for the CDR3: TGTGCCAGTAGTATAAGTCAGAGCTCCTACAATGAGCAGTTCTTC. It yields the protein CASSISQSSYNEQFF. The rearrangement uses TRBV19 and TRBJ2-1; D remains ambiguous. Germline CDR1 is LNHDA and CDR2 is SQIVND (reference sequence). Trimming shortened V by 2 bases and J by 0 bases, and 8 bases separated the two germline ends. CDR3 length: 15 amino acids.

The J gene is TRBJ1-4, the V gene TRBV9; weak D call: TRBD1 (6 bases). The CDR3 spans 17 residues. Trimming took 4 bases from V and 5 from J, leaving 21 bases between them. The germline CDR1 and CDR2 sequences are SGDLS and YYNGEE. CDR3 loop: CASSPRQDSAPNEKLFF. The CDR3, as DNA: TGTGCCAGCAGCCCACGACAGGATTCTGCACCGAATGAAAAACTGTTTTTT.

CDR3 sequence (DNA): TGTGCCAGCAGCCGAGCCACAGGGGTGGAGTCCTACGAGCAGTACTTC. Translated, it gives CASSRATGVESYEQYF. The chain carries TRBV4-2 and TRBJ2-7, with 7 bases identical to TRBD1. The V gene's germline CDR1 is LGHNA and CDR2 YNFKEQ. This CDR3 has 16 amino acids. With V trimmed by 4 bases and J by 1 base, 10 bases remained unmatched.

CDR3 sequence (DNA): TGTGCCAGTAGTATTCAGGGGGGCTCGAATCAGCCCCAGCATTTT. Its translation: CASSIQGGSNQPQHF. V is TRBV19 and J is TRBJ1-5; 7 nucleotides agree with TRBD1. Germline values: CDR1 LNHDA, CDR2 SQIVND (reference sequence). There are 15 residues in the CDR3. With V trimmed by 3 bases and J by 4 bases, 6 bases remained unmatched.

CDR3 DNA: TGTGCCAGCAGCTTAGGTGCGGAGACAACAAGTGAGCAGTTCTTC. It yields the protein CASSLGAETTSEQFF. This chain uses TRBV7-2 with TRBJ2-1; D uncertain. The CDR3 consists of 15 residues. Germline V gene lookup returns CDR1 SGHTA and CDR2 FQGNSA. Trimming left V 1 base short and J 9 bases short, with 16 bases between.

The chain has TRBV29-1 and TRBJ2-3, with TRBD2 identical over 7 bases. This CDR3 has 14 residues. The trim removed 0 bases at V and 5 bases at J, leaving 5 bases unmatched. The germline V gene has CDR1 SQVTM and CDR2 ANQGSEA. CDR3 coding DNA: TGCAGCGTTGAAGACCCCCGGGGGGAAGATACGCAGTATTTT. Translation: CSVEDPRGEDTQYF.

The rearrangement joins TRBV29-1 to TRBJ1-1; D might be TRBD1 (5 bases). The CDR3 consists of 12 residues. Germline assignment: CDR1 SQVTM and CDR2 ANQGSEA. V was pared by 5 bases and J by 1 base, with 8 bases between. CDR3 coding DNA: TGCAGCGTTATGCAGGGGAACACTGAAGCTTTCTTT. Amino acids: CSVMQGNTEAFF. Full variable domain (missing parts from reference TRBV29-1 and TRBJ1-1): SAVISQKPSRDICQRGTSLTIQCQVDSQVTMMFWYRQQPGQSLTLIATANQGSEATYESGFVIDKFPISRPNLTFSTLTVSNMSPEDSSIYLCSVMQGNTEAFFGQGTRLTVV.

This clone has only one observation. The J gene is TRBJ2-5, the V gene TRBV4-1, with TRBD2 identical over 14 bases. Germline-derived CDR1 and CDR2 are MGHRA and YSYEKL. The CDR3 contains 15 residues. V shed 4 bases and J 4 bases; nucleotides not matched to a gene: 2. The CDR3 DNA sequence: TGCGCCAGCAGCCTTGGGACTAGCGGGGGAGAGACCCAGTACTTC. It specifies CASSLGTSGGETQYF.

The rearrangement uses TRBV29-1 and TRBJ1-2; 7 bases are a match to TRBD1. The CDR3 sequence is 14 residues long. V dropped 1 base and J dropped 0; count of bases not matched to a gene: 2. From germline, CDR1 is SQVTM and CDR2 ANQGSEA. The CDR3 here is CSVEATGPNYGYTF. The CDR3 DNA is TGCAGCGTTGAAGCGACAGGGCCTAACTATGGCTACACCTTC. The entire variable domain, with the rest obtained from reference TRBV29-1 and TRBJ1-2, is as follows: SAVISQKPSRDICQRGTSLTIQCQVDSQVTMMFWYRQQPGQSLTLIATANQGSEATYESGFVIDKFPISRPNLTFSTLTVSNMSPEDSSIYLCSVEATGPNYGYTFGSGTRLTVV.

The chain has TRBV7-9 and TRBJ1-2, with unresolved D. Trimming took 5 bases from V and 6 from J, leaving 16 bases between them. Germline lookup yields CDR1 SEHNR and CDR2 FQNEAQ (reference sequence). The CDR3 loop spans 14 amino acids. The CDR3, as DNA: TGTGCCAGCAGCCCGGGCGTAGGGTTTGATGGCTACACCTTC. It codes for CASSPGVGFDGYTF.

The rearrangement uses TRBV21-1 and TRBJ2-1; TRBD1 was called by the table and not checked on the DNA. TRBV21-1 is a recognized pseudogene. CDR3 length equals 14 residues. The chain's CDR3 is CASSGQGAWNEQFF. The CDR3 nucleotides are TGTGCCAGCAGCGGACAGGGGGCGTGGAATGAGCAGTTCTTC.

This chain uses TRBV28 with TRBJ2-1; possible D gene TRBD2, 6 bases. Germline V gene lookup returns CDR1 MDHEN and CDR2 SYDVKM. The CDR3 loop spans 13 amino acids. V was trimmed by 6 bases and J by 4 bases, leaving 10 bases between them. The CDR3 DNA is TGTGCCAGCAGGTCCGGAGGGTACAATGAGCAGTTCTTC. It specifies CASRSGGYNEQFF.

The chain combines TRBV7-8 with TRBJ2-3; 8 bases line up with TRBD2. CDR1 is SGHVS, CDR2 FQNEAQ, per germline. The CDR3 sequence is 16 residues long. Trimming at V came to 1 base and at J to 1 base, leaving 4 bases not matched to a gene. CDR3 in amino acids: CASSLEWREGTDTQYF. CDR3 nucleotides: TGTGCCAGCAGCTTAGAATGGCGGGAGGGCACAGATACGCAGTATTTT.

CDR3 nucleotides: TGTGCCAGCTCACCAGGACAGGGGGGCCCCTACGAGCAGTACTTC. Protein: CASSPGQGGPYEQYF. The chain uses TRBV18 and TRBJ2-7; 10 bases align to TRBD1. Germline values: CDR1 KGHSH, CDR2 LQKENI. This CDR3 contains 15 residues. With V trimmed by 2 bases and J by 2 bases, 3 bases remained unmatched.

This clone appeared once. V gene TRBV7-9 combines with J gene TRBJ2-7, with D possibly called TRBD1 or TRBD2 (6 bases each). Germline V gene data show CDR1 as SEHNR and CDR2 as FQNEAQ (reference sequence). Trimming stripped 4 bases from V and 5 bases from J, with 21 bases between. The CDR3 has 16 amino acids. CDR3: CASSYTRGTGADEQYF. The CDR3 nucleotides read TGTGCCAGCAGCTACACCCGCGGGACGGGGGCCGACGAGCAGTACTTC.

The genes are TRBV7-2 and TRBJ2-1; no firm D call. V was trimmed by 0 bases and J by 4 bases, leaving 10 bases between them. CDR1 is SGHTA, CDR2 FQGNSA, per germline. The CDR3 has 15 residues. The CDR3 DNA follows: TGTGCCAGCAGCTTAGCCGGCAGCCCGTACAATGAGCAGTTCTTC. Translation: CASSLAGSPYNEQFF.